These T cell receptor beta chains were read from a single sample in a study of T cell repertoires in cytomegalovirus infection. TCRdb fed the reads into MiXCR, producing one record per CDR3 protein. The sample shows around 120,000 distinct CDR3 sequences, less than 55% of them seen only once. What these receptors recognize is not known. This material consisted of CD8+ T cells from cultured PBMCs, taken from culture after CMV antigen stimulation. These receptors were collected from a human donor in good health (CMV status not recorded). Some clones in this sample may be carry-over from other donors' samples. Each CDR3 is given with its conserved first and last residue. Fields, in order: V gene, D gene, clone size, J gene, CDR3 DNA, CDR3 protein. The D gene is left open where the match is weak. Clone size, where shown, is once, few, many, or a class for clones that have expanded.

v_call: TRBV2; d_call: -; clone_size: -; j_call: TRBJ2-1; cdr3_nt: TGTGCCAGCGCGGAGGGTACAGGGAGGAACTACAATGAGCAGTTCTTC; cdr3_aa: CASAEGTGRNYNEQFF
v_call: TRBV12-3/TRBV12-4; d_call: TRBD2; clone_size: -; j_call: TRBJ2-1; cdr3_nt: TGTGCCTTACTCAACCGCGGGGGTGAGCAGTTCTTC; cdr3_aa: CALLNRGGEQFF
v_call: TRBV9; d_call: -; clone_size: once; j_call: TRBJ1-5; cdr3_nt: TGTGCCAGCAGCGTAGAAGGGAATAGCAATCAGCCCCAGCATTTT; cdr3_aa: CASSVEGNSNQPQHF
v_call: TRBV7-2; d_call: -; clone_size: few; j_call: TRBJ2-1; cdr3_nt: TGTGCCAGCAGCGACCCCCTAGTGCAAGGTGAGCAGTTCTTC; cdr3_aa: CASSDPLVQGEQFF
v_call: TRBV7-2; d_call: TRBD2; clone_size: many; j_call: TRBJ2-3; cdr3_nt: TGTGCCAGCAGCTTAAGACTAGCGGGGGGAGGGACAGATACGCAGTATTTT; cdr3_aa: CASSLRLAGGGTDTQYF
v_call: TRBV6-6; d_call: TRBD1; clone_size: few; j_call: TRBJ1-4; cdr3_nt: TGTGCCAGCAGTTCTTGGGACAGGGGAGGTGAAAAACTGTTTTTT; cdr3_aa: CASSSWDRGGEKLFF
v_call: TRBV2; d_call: -; clone_size: -; j_call: TRBJ1-1; cdr3_nt: TGTGCCAGCATGTGGGCGGCCCCAATGAACACTGAAGCTTTCTTT; cdr3_aa: CASMWAAPMNTEAFF
v_call: TRBV4-1; d_call: TRBD2; clone_size: -; j_call: TRBJ2-1; cdr3_nt: TGCGCCAGCAGCCCAAAGGGACTAGCGGGGGCCCAAGCCTACAATGAGCAGTTCTTC; cdr3_aa: CASSPKGLAGAQAYNEQFF
v_call: TRBV19; d_call: -; clone_size: once; j_call: TRBJ1-1; cdr3_nt: TGTGCCAGTAGTATAAGCGCGGGGGGAGGGACTGAAGCTTTCTTT; cdr3_aa: CASSISAGGGTEAFF
v_call: TRBV12-3/TRBV12-4; d_call: -; clone_size: -; j_call: TRBJ2-3; cdr3_nt: TGTGCCAGCAGCCACCCGAGTACAGATACGCAGTATTTT; cdr3_aa: CASSHPSTDTQYF
v_call: TRBV5-6; d_call: -; clone_size: -; j_call: TRBJ2-3; cdr3_nt: TGTGCCAGCAGCTTGAGCGTAGCGGCTAGCACAGATACGCAGTATTTT; cdr3_aa: CASSLSVAASTDTQYF
v_call: TRBV7-6; d_call: TRBD2; clone_size: few; j_call: TRBJ2-3; cdr3_nt: TGTGCCAGCAGCCGCGGGGGGGCCCATGGAAAAGAGACGCAGTATTTT; cdr3_aa: CASSRGGAHGKETQYF
v_call: TRBV4-1; d_call: TRBD2; clone_size: -; j_call: TRBJ2-7; cdr3_nt: TGCGCCAGCAGCCAAGACTATAGCGGGGCCTACGAGCAGTACTTC; cdr3_aa: CASSQDYSGAYEQYF
v_call: TRBV10-3; d_call: TRBD2; clone_size: few; j_call: TRBJ2-2; cdr3_nt: TGTGCCATCGCGGGGGATTACACCGGGGAGCTGTTTTTT; cdr3_aa: CAIAGDYTGELFF
v_call: TRBV4-1; d_call: -; clone_size: -; j_call: TRBJ1-1; cdr3_nt: TGCGCCAGCAGCCAAGACCAAGTCTGGGGGGGGCGCGAAACTGAAGCTTTCTTT; cdr3_aa: CASSQDQVWGGRETEAFF